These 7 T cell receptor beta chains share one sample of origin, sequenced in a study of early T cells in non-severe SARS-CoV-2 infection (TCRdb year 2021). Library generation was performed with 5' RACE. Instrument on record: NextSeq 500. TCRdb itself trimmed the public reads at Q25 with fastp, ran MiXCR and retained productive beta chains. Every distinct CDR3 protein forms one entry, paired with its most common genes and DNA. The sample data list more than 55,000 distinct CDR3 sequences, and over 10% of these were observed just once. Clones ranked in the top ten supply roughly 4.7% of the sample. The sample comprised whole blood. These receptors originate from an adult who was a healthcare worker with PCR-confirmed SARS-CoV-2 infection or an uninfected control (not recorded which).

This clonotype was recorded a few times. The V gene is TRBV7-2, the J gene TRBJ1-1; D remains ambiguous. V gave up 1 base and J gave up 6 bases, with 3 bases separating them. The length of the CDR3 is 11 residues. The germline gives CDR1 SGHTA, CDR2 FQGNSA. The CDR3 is CASSLVSEAFF. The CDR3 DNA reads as TGTGCCAGCAGCTTAGTCTCTGAAGCTTTCTTT.

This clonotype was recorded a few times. CDR3: CSARELGLAGWEQYF. In nucleotides, the CDR3 is TGCAGTGCTAGAGAGCTCGGGCTAGCGGGGTGGGAGCAGTACTTC. The V and J genes are TRBV20-1 and TRBJ2-7; 9 bases map to TRBD2. The germline V gene encodes CDR1 DFQATT and CDR2 SNEGSKA (reference sequence). Unmatched junction bases numbered 10, after V lost 0 bases and J lost 7 bases. CDR3 size: 15 residues.

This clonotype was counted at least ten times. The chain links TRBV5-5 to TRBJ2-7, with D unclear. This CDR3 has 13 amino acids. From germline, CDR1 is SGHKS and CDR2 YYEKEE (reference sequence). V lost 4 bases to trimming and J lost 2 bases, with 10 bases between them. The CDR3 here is CASSRRKTYEQYF. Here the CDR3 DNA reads TGTGCCAGCAGCCGCAGGAAAACCTACGAGCAGTACTTC.

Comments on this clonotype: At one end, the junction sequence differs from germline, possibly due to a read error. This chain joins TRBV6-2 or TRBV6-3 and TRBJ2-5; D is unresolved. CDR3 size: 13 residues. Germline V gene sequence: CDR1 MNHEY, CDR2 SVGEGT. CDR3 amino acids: CATSRALQETQYF. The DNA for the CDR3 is TGTGCCACCAGTAGAGCTCTACAAGAGACCCAGTACTTC.

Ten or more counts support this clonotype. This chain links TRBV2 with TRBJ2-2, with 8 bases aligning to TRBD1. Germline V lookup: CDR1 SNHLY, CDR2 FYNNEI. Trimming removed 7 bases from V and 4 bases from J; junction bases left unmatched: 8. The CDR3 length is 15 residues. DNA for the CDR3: TGTGCCAGCATTGAGGGACAGGACGGCACCGGGGAGCTGTTTTTT. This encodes CASIEGQDGTGELFF.

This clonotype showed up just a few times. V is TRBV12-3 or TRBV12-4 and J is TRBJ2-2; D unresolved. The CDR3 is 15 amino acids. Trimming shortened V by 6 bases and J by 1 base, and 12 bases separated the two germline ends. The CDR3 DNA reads TGTGCCAGCAGCCCACCGAGCTTGAACACCGGGGAGCTGTTTTTT. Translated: CASSPPSLNTGELFF.

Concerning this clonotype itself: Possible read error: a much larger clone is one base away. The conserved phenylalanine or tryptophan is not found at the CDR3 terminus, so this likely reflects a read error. The CDR3, as DNA: TGTGCCAGTAGTCTAGGGACAACTAATGAAAAACTGTTTATT. It is translated as CASSLGTTNEKLFI. J is TRBJ1-4 and V is TRBV19; no clear D. CDR1 is LNHDA and CDR2 is SQIVND in the germline V gene (reference sequence). The ends were cut back, 5 bases at V and 0 bases at J, with 7 bases in the middle. The CDR3 spans 14 residues.